This TCR beta chain originates from a study of a mutant IDH1 vaccine in newly diagnosed glioma. Study-wide background: Most patients had radiochemotherapy with temozolomide before enrollment; others had one alone. Study-level findings and limits: Whatever changes occurred in top peripheral T cell clonotypes seemed unrelated to pseudoprogression. Most patients, 85% to 95%, showed vaccine-induced immune responses.

Data came from immunoSEQ multiplex PCR; TCRdb stores just in-frame clones and leaves some out. The profile covers tens of thousands of clones, with 75% to 85% appearing a single time and under 8% taken by the ten largest. A word on this clone: Its matching antigen is unknown. The junction departs from the called germline gene at one end, perhaps through a read error. Other DNA sequences in the same sample also yield this CDR3.

Time point indicated: week 23, last vaccination. In the vaccine, a single dose held 300 ug of the mutant IDH1 20-mer peptide, along with topical imiquimod. The sequence came from a man aged 35-49 years with glioma. The sample was PBMCs, taken from a glioma patient whose treatment included an IDH1 peptide vaccine.

CDR3 residues: CASSLWGATGYTEAFF. CDR3 DNA sequence: TGTGCCAGCAGCTTATGGGGCGCGACCGGCTACACTGAGGCTTTCTTT. This chain links TRBV7-2 with TRBJ1-1; a weak D match, TRBD1 (5 bases). The CDR3 contains 16 residues. Germline assignment: CDR1 SGHTA and CDR2 FQGNSA.